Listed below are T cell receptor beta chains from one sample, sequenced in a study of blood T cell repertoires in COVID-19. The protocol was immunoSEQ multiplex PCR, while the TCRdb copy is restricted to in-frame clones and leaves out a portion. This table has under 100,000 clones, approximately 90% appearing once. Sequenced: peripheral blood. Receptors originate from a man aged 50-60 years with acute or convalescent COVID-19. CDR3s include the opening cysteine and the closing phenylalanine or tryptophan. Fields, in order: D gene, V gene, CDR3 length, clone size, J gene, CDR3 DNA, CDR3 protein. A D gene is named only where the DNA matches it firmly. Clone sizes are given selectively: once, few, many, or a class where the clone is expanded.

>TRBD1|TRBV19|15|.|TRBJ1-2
TGTGCCAGTAGTGCCACAGGGGGGAGCTTCTATGGCTACACCTTC
CASSATGGSFYGYTF
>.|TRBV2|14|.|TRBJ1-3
TGTGCCAGCAGGGCAGGCAACCAAGGAAACACCATATATTTT
CASRAGNQGNTIYF
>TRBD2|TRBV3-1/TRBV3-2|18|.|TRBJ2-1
TGTGCCAGCAGATCTTTAGCGGGGGGGCCGGGTCGCTACAATGAGCAGTTCTTC
CASRSLAGGPGRYNEQFF
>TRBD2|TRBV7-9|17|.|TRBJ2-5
TGTGCCAGCAGCCCCCAGTCCGCGTGGGGGGGACAAGAGACCCAGTACTTC
CASSPQSAWGGQETQYF
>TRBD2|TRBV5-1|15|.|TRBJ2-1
TGCGCCAGCAGCTTTAGCGGGGGGAACCACAATGAGCAGTTCTTC
CASSFSGGNHNEQFF
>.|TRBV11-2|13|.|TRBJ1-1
TGTGCCAGCAGCTTAGATGTAAGGGGGGAAGCTTTCTTT
CASSLDVRGEAFF
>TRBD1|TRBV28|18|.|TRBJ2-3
TGTGCCAGCAGTCCTGGGACAGGCCCCCTCACCGACACAGATACGCAGTATTTT
CASSPGTGPLTDTDTQYF
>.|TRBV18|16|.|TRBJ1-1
TGTGCCAGCTCACCTGGAAACAGGGTGGTGAACACTGAAGCTTTCTTT
CASSPGNRVVNTEAFF
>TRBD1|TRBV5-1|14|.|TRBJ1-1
TGCGCCAGCACAAGGACAGGAGTGAACACTGAAGCTTTCTTT
CASTRTGVNTEAFF
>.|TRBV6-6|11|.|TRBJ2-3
TGTGCCAGCAGCCGGTTGGATACGCAGTATTTT
CASSRLDTQYF
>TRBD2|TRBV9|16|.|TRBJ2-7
TGTGCCAGCAGCGTAGGGAAGCGGGGGTTGATCGACGAGCAGTACTTC
CASSVGKRGLIDEQYF
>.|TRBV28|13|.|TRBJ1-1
TGTGCCAGCAGGGACAGCTCTCGCCTTGAAGCTTTCTTT
CASRDSSRLEAFF
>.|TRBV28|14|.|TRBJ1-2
TGTGCCAGCAAACGGCGGGACGGAAACTATGGCTACACCTTC
CASKRRDGNYGYTF
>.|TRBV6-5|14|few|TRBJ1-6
TGTGCCAGCAGAAACACAGGGAACAATTCACCCCTCCACTTT
CASRNTGNNSPLHF
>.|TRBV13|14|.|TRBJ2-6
TGTGCCAGCAGCCCCCATACACGAGCCAACGTCCTGACTTTC
CASSPHTRANVLTF
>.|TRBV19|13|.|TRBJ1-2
TGTGCCAGTGCCCGCGGTCCTACCCATGGCTACACCTTC
CASARGPTHGYTF
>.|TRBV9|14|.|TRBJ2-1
TGTGCCAGCAGCCGGACAGCGTCCTACAATGAGCAGTTCTTC
CASSRTASYNEQFF
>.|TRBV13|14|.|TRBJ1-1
TGTGCCAGCAGCTCTGTGGCAGGAAAGTATGAAGCTTTCTTT
CASSSVAGKYEAFF
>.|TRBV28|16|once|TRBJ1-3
TGTGCCAGCAGTTTAGGGGGGGGTGGCTCTGGAAACACCATATATTTT
CASSLGGGGSGNTIYF
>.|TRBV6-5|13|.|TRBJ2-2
TGTGCCAGCGACCCAGGGTACACCGGGGAGCTGTTTTTT
CASDPGYTGELFF